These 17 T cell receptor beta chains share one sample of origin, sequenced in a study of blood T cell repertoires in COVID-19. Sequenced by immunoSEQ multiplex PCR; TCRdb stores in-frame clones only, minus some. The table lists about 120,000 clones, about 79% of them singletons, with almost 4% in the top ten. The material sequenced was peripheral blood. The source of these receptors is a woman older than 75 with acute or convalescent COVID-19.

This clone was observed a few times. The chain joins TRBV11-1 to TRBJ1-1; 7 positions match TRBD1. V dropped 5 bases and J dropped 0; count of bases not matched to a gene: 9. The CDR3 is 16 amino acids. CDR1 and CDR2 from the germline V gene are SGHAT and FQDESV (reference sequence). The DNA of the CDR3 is TGTGCCAGCAGCGTAAACAGGGGCCGGTTGAACACTGAAGCTTTCTTT. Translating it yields CASSVNRGRLNTEAFF.

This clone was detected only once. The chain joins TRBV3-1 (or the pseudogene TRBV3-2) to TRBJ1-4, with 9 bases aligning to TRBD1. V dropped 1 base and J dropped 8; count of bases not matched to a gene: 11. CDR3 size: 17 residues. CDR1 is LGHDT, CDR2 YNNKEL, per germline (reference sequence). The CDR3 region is CASSQVPVRTGVEKLFF. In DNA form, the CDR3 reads TGTGCCAGCAGCCAAGTCCCAGTTCGGACAGGGGTCGAAAAACTGTTTTTT.

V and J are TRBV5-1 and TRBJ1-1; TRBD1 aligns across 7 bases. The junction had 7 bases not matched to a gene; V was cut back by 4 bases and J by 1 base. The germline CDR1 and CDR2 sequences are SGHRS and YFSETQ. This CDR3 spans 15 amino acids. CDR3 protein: CASSESGQSNTEAFF. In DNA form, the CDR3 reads TGCGCCAGCAGCGAATCGGGACAGTCGAACACTGAAGCTTTCTTT.

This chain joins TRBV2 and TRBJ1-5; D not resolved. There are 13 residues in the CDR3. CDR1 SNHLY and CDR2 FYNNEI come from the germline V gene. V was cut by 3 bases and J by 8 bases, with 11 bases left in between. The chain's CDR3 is CASSDLTVKPQHF. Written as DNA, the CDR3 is TGTGCCAGCAGTGATCTAACAGTAAAGCCCCAGCATTTT.

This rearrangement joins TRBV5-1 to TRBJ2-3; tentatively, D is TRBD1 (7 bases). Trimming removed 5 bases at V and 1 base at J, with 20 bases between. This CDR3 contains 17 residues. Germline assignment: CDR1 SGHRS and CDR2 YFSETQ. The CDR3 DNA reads TGCGCCAGCAGAGCTTCGGGAGAGGGGGCCCGCACAGATACGCAGTATTTT. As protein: CASRASGEGARTDTQYF.

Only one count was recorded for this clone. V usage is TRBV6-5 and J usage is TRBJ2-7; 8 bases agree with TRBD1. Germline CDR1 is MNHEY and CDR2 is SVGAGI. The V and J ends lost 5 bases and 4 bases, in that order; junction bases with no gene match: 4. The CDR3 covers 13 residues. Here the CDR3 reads CASSRDRTYEQYF. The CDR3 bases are TGTGCCAGCAGTCGGGACAGGACATACGAGCAGTACTTC.

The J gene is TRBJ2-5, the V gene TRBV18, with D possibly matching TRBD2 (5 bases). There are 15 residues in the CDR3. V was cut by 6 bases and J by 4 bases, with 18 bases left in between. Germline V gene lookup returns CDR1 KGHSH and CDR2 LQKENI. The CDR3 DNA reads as TGTGCCAGCTCTCCCCCGGGGTCCGCGGGAGAGACCCAGTACTTC. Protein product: CASSPPGSAGETQYF.

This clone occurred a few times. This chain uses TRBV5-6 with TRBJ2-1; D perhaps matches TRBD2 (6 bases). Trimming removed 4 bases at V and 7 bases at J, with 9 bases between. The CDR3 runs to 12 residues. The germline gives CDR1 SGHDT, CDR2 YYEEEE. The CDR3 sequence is CASSLSGNEQFF. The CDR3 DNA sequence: TGTGCCAGCAGCCTTAGCGGAAATGAGCAGTTCTTC.

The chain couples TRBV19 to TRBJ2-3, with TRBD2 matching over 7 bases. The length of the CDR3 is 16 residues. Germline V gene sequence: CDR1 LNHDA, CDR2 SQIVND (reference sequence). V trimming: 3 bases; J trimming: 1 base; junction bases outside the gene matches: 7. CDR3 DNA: TGTGCCAGTAGTATGGGAGGGGCTTTGGGCACAGATACGCAGTATTTT. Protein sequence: CASSMGGALGTDTQYF.

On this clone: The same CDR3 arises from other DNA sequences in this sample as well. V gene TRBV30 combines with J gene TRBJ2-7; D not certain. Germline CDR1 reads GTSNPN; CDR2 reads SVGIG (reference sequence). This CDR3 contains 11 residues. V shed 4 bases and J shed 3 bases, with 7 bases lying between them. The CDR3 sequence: CAWKRGYEQYF. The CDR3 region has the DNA TGTGCCTGGAAAAGAGGCTACGAGCAGTACTTC. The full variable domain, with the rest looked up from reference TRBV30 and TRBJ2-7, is SQTIHQWPATLVQPVGSPLSLECTVEGTSNPNLYWYRQAAGRGLQLLFYSVGIGQISSEVPQNLSASRPQDRQFILSSKKLLLSDSGFYLCAWKRGYEQYFGPGTRLTVT.

The CDR3 region is CASSVGGVKNIQYF. The CDR3 region has the DNA TGTGCCAGCAGCGTCGGGGGGGTTAAAAACATTCAGTACTTC. This chain connects TRBV5-4 to TRBJ2-4; 8 nucleotides match TRBD2. With V trimmed by 4 bases and J by 4 bases, 4 bases remained unmatched. Germline V gives CDR1 SGHNT, CDR2 YYREEE (reference sequence). The CDR3 sequence is 14 residues long. Based on the CDR3 plus reference TRBV5-4 and TRBJ2-4, the full variable domain is ETGVTQSPTHLIKTRGQQVTLRCSSQSGHNTVSWYQQALGQGPQFIFQYYREEENGRGNFPPRFSGLQFPNYSSELNVNALELDDSALYLCASSVGGVKNIQYFGAGTRLSVL.

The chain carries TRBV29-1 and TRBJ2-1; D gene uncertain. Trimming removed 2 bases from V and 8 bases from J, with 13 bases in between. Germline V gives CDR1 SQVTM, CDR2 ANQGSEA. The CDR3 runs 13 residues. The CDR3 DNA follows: TGCAGCGTTGAACCCCTAGGATACGATGAGCAGTTCTTC. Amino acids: CSVEPLGYDEQFF.

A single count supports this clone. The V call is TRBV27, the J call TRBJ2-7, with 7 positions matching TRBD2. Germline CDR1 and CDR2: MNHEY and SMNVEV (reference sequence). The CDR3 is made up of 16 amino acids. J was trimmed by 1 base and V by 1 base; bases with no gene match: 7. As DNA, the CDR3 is TGTGCCAGCAGTTTATTGAGGGGAGGGCTTTCCTACGAGCAGTACTTC. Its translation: CASSLLRGGLSYEQYF.

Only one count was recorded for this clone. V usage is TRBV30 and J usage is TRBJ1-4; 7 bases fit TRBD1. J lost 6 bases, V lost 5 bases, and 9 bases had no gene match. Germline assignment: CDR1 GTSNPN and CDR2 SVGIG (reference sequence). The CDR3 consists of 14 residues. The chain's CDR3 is CAWSKTGSDEKLFF. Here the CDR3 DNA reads TGTGCCTGGTCCAAGACAGGGTCGGATGAAAAACTGTTTTTT.

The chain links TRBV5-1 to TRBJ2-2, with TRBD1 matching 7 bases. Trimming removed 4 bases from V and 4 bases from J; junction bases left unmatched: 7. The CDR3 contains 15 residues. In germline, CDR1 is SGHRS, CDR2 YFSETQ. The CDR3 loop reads CASSPGQLGTGELFF. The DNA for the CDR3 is TGCGCCAGCAGCCCGGGACAGCTAGGCACCGGGGAGCTGTTTTTT.

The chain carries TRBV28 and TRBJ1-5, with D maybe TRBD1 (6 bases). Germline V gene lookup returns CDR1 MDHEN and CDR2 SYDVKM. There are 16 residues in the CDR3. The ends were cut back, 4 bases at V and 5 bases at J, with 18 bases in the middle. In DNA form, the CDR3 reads TGTGCCAGCAGTTCCCCGGCCAGGGGCGATTATCAGCCCCAGCATTTT. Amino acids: CASSSPARGDYQPQHF.

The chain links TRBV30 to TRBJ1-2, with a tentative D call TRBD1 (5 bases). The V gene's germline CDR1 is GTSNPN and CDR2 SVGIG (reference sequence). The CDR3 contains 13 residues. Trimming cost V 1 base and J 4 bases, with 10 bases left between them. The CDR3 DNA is TGTGCCTGGAGTGGCCTCAGGGTCTATGGCTACACCTTC. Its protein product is CAWSGLRVYGYTF.